This TCR delta chain appears in the sequencing data of a study of gamma-delta T cells after stem cell transplantation. TCRdb re-called clones from the RT-PCR reads via CATT. The sample records some 2,900 delta-chain clones, about 1.4% being singletons. The CDR3 runs to 15 residues. Germline V CDR1 and CDR2: GEAIGNYY, EKD. A word on this clone: A far more abundant clone sits one base away, making this likely a read error. Other nucleotide sequences in the sample specify the same CDR3.

This clonotype was obtained from a human donor. It is not recorded whose cells these are; they may come from a transplant donor. V is TRDV2 and J is TRDJ1, with D tentatively TRDD3 (6 bases). Sequences were obtained from gamma-delta T cells. The chain's CDR3 is CACDTVGAYTDKLIF. DNA for the CDR3: TGTGCCTGTGACACCGTGGGGGCCTACACCGATAAACTCATCTTC.